This T cell receptor beta chain was captured in a study of T-cell reconstitution after alpha-beta-depleted transplantation in children. Broader study findings: T-cell counts and diversity at one year following transplant were attributed mainly to newly produced T cells.

Unique molecular identifiers tagged the TCRbeta library. TCRdb processed the PCR reads anew with MiXCR; each CDR3 protein has one entry. The table has 350,000 to 500,000 distinct CDR3 sequences, around two fifths seen once. The V gene's germline CDR1 is MNHNS and CDR2 SASEGT. CDR3 length: 13 residues. Trimming left V 6 bases short and J 4 bases short, with 9 bases between. Concerning this clonotype itself: Antigen specificity is unknown.

The origin of this receptor is a girl aged 2 to 10 with aplastic anemia, due to receive a stem cell transplant. The starting material was PBMCs, obtained before TCRalphabeta/CD19-depleted stem cell transplant. The chain couples TRBV6-1 to TRBJ1-4; D may be TRBD1 (5 bases). The CDR3 DNA follows: TGTGCCAGCAGCTGGGGGGTTAATGAAAAACTGTTTTTT. Translated: CASSWGVNEKLFF.